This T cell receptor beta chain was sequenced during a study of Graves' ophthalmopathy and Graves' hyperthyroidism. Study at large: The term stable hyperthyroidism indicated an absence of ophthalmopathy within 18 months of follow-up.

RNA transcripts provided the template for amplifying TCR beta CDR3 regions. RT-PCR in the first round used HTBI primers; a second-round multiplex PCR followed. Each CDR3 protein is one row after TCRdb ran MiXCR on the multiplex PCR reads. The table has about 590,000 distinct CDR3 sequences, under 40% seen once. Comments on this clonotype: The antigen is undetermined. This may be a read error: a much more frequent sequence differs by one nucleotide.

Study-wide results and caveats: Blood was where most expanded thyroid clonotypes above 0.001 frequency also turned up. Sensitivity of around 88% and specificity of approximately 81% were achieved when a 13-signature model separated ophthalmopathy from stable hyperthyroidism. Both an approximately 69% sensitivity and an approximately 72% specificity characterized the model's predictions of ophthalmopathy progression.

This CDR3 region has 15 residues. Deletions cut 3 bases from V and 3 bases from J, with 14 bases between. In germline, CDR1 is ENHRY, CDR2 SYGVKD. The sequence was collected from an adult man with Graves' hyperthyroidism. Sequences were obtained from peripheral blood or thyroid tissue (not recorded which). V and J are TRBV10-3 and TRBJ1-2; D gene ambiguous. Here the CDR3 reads CAISEALGSHYGYTF. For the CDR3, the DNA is TGTGCCATCAGTGAAGCGTTGGGGTCCCACTATGGCTACACCTTC.